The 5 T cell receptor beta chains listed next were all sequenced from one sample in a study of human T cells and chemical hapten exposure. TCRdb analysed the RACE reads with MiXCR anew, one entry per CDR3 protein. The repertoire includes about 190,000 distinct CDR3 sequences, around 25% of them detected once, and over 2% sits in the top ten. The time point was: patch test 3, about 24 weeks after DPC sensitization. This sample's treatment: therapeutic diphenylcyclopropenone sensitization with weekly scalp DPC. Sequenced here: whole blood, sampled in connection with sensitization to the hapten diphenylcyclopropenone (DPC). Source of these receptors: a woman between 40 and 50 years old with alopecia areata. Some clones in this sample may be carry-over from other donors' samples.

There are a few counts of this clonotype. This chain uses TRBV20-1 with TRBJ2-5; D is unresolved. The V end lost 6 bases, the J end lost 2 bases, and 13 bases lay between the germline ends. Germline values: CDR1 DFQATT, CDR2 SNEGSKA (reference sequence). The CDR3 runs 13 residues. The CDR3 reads CSAEMLGQETQYF. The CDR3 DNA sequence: TGCAGTGCCGAGATGTTGGGGCAAGAGACCCAGTACTTC.

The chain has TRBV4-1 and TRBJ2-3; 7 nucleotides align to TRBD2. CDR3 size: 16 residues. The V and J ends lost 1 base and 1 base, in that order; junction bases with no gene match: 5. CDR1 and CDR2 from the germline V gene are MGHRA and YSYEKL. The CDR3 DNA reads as TGCGCCAGCAGCCAAGTACCGGGGGGTGGCACAGATACGCAGTATTTT. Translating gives CASSQVPGGGTDTQYF.

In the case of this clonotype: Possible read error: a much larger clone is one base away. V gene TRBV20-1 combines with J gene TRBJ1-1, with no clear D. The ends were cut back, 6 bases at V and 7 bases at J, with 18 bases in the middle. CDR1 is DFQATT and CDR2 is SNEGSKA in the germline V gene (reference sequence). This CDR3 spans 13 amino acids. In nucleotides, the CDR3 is TGCAGTGCGCCCGAGCCTCTGAGGAATGAAGCTTTCTTT. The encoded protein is CSAPEPLRNEAFF.

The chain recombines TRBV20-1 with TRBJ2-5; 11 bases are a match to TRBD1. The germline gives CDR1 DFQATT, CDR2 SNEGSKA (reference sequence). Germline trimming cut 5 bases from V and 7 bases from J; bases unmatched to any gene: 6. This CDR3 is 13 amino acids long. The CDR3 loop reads CSAPRGTGGTQYF. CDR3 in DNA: TGCAGTGCTCCCCGGGGGACAGGGGGGACCCAGTACTTC.

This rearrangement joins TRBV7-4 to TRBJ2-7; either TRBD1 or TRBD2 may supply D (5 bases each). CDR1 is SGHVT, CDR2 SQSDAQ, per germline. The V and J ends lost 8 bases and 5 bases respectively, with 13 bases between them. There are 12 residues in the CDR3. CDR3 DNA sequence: TGTGCCAGCCCGATCCGGGACCACGAGCAGTACTTC. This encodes CASPIRDHEQYF. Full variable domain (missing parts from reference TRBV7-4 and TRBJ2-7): GAGVSQSPRYKVAKRGRDVALRCDSISGHVTLYWYRQTLGQGSEVLTYSQSDAQRDKSGRPSGRFSAERPERSVSTLKIQRTEQGDSAVYLCASPIRDHEQYFGPGTRLTVT.